The 26 T cell receptor beta chains given below trace back to one sample, sequenced in a study of somatic mutations in cytotoxic T cells in rheumatoid arthritis. Only in-frame clones appear in the TCRdb table, and some are missing; sequencing was by immunoSEQ multiplex PCR. The sample includes more than 12,000 clones, 85% to 95% of them seen just once. The sequenced sample was CD4+ T cells sorted from blood. The receptors stem from a man in his 70s with rheumatoid arthritis.

The J gene is TRBJ2-2, the V gene TRBV11-2; 8 nucleotides agree with TRBD1. Germline lookup yields CDR1 SGHAT and CDR2 FQNNGV. The V segment lost 6 bases and the J segment 5 bases; nucleotides outside the gene matches: 5. There are 14 residues in the CDR3. CDR3 sequence (DNA): TGTGCCAGCAGAAGGACAGGGAGTACCGGGGAGCTGTTTTTT. It codes for CASRRTGSTGELFF.

This sequence joins TRBV7-9 and TRBJ1-2; possible D gene TRBD1, 5 bases. V gave up 3 bases and J gave up 2 bases, with 13 bases separating them. CDR1 is SEHNR and CDR2 is FQNEAQ in the germline V gene (reference sequence). The length of the CDR3 is 15 residues. CDR3 sequence (DNA): TGTGCCAGCAGCTTTGGCCTTGGGGGGAACTATGGCTACACCTTC. Translated: CASSFGLGGNYGYTF. Combining the CDR3 with reference TRBV7-9 and TRBJ1-2 gives the whole variable domain DTGVSQNPRHKITKRGQNVTFRCDPISEHNRLYWYRQTLGQGPEFLTYFQNEAQLEKSRLLSDRFSAERPKGSFSTLEIQRTEQGDSAMYLCASSFGLGGNYGYTFGSGTRLTVV.

The chain employs TRBV25-1 and TRBJ1-4; TRBD1 agrees at 7 bases. The J segment lost 3 bases and the V segment lost 5 bases, leaving 6 bases of the junction unmatched. CDR3 length: 15 residues. Germline V CDR1 and CDR2: MGHDK, SYGVNS. This chain's CDR3 is CASSRSTGSNEKLFF. The CDR3 DNA follows: TGTGCCAGCAGTCGATCGACAGGGTCTAATGAAAAACTGTTTTTT.

The chain recombines TRBV28 with TRBJ2-7; 8 bases agree with TRBD2. The V and J ends lost 0 bases and 1 base, in that order; junction bases with no gene match: 5. The CDR3 is made up of 16 amino acids. Germline V gives CDR1 MDHEN, CDR2 SYDVKM. The CDR3 here is CASSLWAGGSSYEQYF. As DNA, the CDR3 is TGTGCCAGCAGTTTATGGGCGGGAGGTTCTTCCTACGAGCAGTACTTC.

The V and J genes are TRBV2 and TRBJ2-3; 10 bases agree with TRBD2. The CDR3 runs to 18 residues. Germline V gene sequence: CDR1 SNHLY, CDR2 FYNNEI. With V trimmed by 7 bases and J by 2 bases, 15 bases remained unmatched. CDR3 sequence reads: CASKASGGRSEVTDTQYF. Here the CDR3 DNA reads TGTGCCAGCAAGGCTAGCGGGGGCCGATCAGAAGTCACAGATACGCAGTATTTT.

This clone is a singleton in its sample. The CDR3 sequence is CASSLGLLRGGGANVLTF. The CDR3 DNA reads as TGTGCCAGCAGCTTGGGACTTCTTCGAGGCGGTGGGGCCAACGTCCTGACTTTC. The V gene is TRBV7-9, the J gene TRBJ2-6; weak D call: TRBD2 (6 bases). The germline gives CDR1 SEHNR, CDR2 FQNEAQ (reference sequence). With 3 bases removed from V and 3 bases from J, the gap between germline ends came to 18 bases. The CDR3 consists of 18 residues.

This clone occurred once. The chain links TRBV5-4 to TRBJ2-6, with a tentative D call TRBD1 (6 bases). Germline V gives CDR1 SGHNT, CDR2 YYREEE (reference sequence). This CDR3 has 15 amino acids. V was clipped by 4 bases and J by 2 bases, with 10 bases between them. CDR3 sequence reads: CASSQQGTGANVLTF. The CDR3 DNA follows: TGTGCCAGCAGCCAGCAGGGGACTGGGGCCAACGTCCTGACTTTC. Looking up the rest from reference TRBV5-4 and TRBJ2-6 gives the full variable domain: ETGVTQSPTHLIKTRGQQVTLRCSSQSGHNTVSWYQQALGQGPQFIFQYYREEENGRGNFPPRFSGLQFPNYSSELNVNALELDDSALYLCASSQQGTGANVLTFGAGSRLTVL.

The chain couples TRBV19 to TRBJ2-5; 12 bases fit TRBD2. CDR3 size: 13 residues. Germline V gene sequence: CDR1 LNHDA, CDR2 SQIVND (reference sequence). The J segment lost 10 bases and the V segment lost 5 bases, leaving 5 bases of the junction unmatched. DNA of the CDR3: TGTGCCAGTAGTGCGCTAGCGGGAGGGGACCAGTACTTC. This translates into CASSALAGGDQYF.

This chain joins TRBV19 and TRBJ2-2; D may be TRBD2 (6 bases). CDR1 LNHDA and CDR2 SQIVND come from the germline V gene (reference sequence). Trimming stripped 7 bases from V and 3 bases from J, with 15 bases between. This CDR3 spans 15 amino acids. The CDR3 sequence is CASTDLEGYTGELFF. The CDR3 nucleotides are TGTGCCAGTACTGACCTGGAGGGATACACCGGGGAGCTGTTTTTT.

The chain links TRBV28 to TRBJ2-1; 16 nucleotides align to TRBD2. CDR1 and CDR2 (germline): MDHEN, SYDVKM. V lost 4 bases to trimming and J lost 2 bases; unmatched junction nucleotides: 8. The CDR3 is 19 residues long. This chain's CDR3 is CASSSRPGTSGRAYNEQFF. As DNA, the CDR3 is TGTGCCAGCAGTTCCCGCCCCGGGACTAGCGGGAGGGCCTACAATGAGCAGTTCTTC.

This clone was counted a few times. The chain uses TRBV4-1 and TRBJ1-5, with D unclear. CDR1 and CDR2 from the germline V gene are MGHRA and YSYEKL. The CDR3 is 15 residues long. V was clipped by 1 base and J by 1 base, with 8 bases between them. CDR3 loop: CASSQAGISNQPQHF. CDR3 bases: TGCGCCAGCAGCCAAGCGGGGATCAGCAATCAGCCCCAGCATTTT.

CDR3 residues: CAITRRAGTDDTEAFF. Here the CDR3 DNA reads TGTGCCATCACCCGACGGGCTGGGACAGATGACACTGAAGCTTTCTTT. The V and J genes are TRBV10-3 and TRBJ1-1; 7 bases are shared with TRBD1. The CDR3 is made up of 16 amino acids. Trimming took 7 bases from V and 3 from J; bases not matched to a gene: 14. Germline V gives CDR1 ENHRY, CDR2 SYGVKD.

The V gene is TRBV5-1, the J gene TRBJ1-5; D remains ambiguous. Germline CDR1 and CDR2: SGHRS and YFSETQ. The length of the CDR3 is 15 residues. Trimming took off 2 bases at V and 5 bases at J, with 14 bases between the two ends. CDR3 bases: TGCGCCAGCAGCTTAGCGGGAGGAAATGATCAGCCCCAGCATTTT. Amino acid sequence: CASSLAGGNDQPQHF.

The chain recombines TRBV15 with TRBJ2-7; TRBD1 agrees at 11 bases. Germline V lookup: CDR1 LNHNV, CDR2 YYDKDF (reference sequence). This CDR3 comprises 16 residues. J was trimmed by 3 bases and V by 3 bases; bases with no gene match: 7. The CDR3 sequence is CATSRGGTGGIYEQYF. The CDR3 nucleotides read TGTGCCACCAGCAGGGGAGGGACAGGGGGGATCTACGAGCAGTACTTC.

V is TRBV18 and J is TRBJ1-2; D is ambiguous. Germline V CDR1 and CDR2: KGHSH, LQKENI. V was cut by 2 bases and J by 7 bases, with 20 bases left in between. The CDR3 is 16 amino acids. The CDR3 coding sequence is TGTGCCAGCTCACCAGCTGCGGGGAGAAATTCTGCTGGCTACACCTTC. Translated, it gives CASSPAAGRNSAGYTF.

The chain is built from TRBV7-2 and TRBJ1-5, with D perhaps matching TRBD1 (5 bases). From germline, CDR1 is SGHTA and CDR2 FQGNSA. V gave up 4 bases and J gave up 4 bases, with 11 bases separating them. The length of the CDR3 is 14 residues. The CDR3 DNA follows: TGTGCCAGCAGCTCGACAGTCACAAATCAGCCCCAGCATTTT. It is translated as CASSSTVTNQPQHF.

In this sample, this clone turned up a few times. The genes are TRBV13 and TRBJ1-2, with D perhaps TRBD1 (5 bases). Germline lookup yields CDR1 PRHDT and CDR2 FYEKMQ (reference sequence). This CDR3 has 14 residues. The V end lost 1 base, the J end lost 4 bases, and 10 bases lay between the germline ends. The chain's CDR3 is CASSLAGLGYGYTF. The CDR3 DNA is TGTGCCAGCAGCTTAGCAGGGTTAGGCTATGGCTACACCTTC.

The rearrangement uses TRBV6-6 and TRBJ1-3, with TRBD1 identical over 7 bases. With V trimmed by 4 bases and J by 4 bases, 1 base remained unmatched. This CDR3 is 13 amino acids long. The germline V gene encodes CDR1 MNHNY and CDR2 SVGAGI (reference sequence). The CDR3 loop is CASSLTGGNTIYF. The CDR3 DNA follows: TGTGCCAGCAGTTTGACAGGGGGAAACACCATATATTTT.

The table lists this clone with a few counts. The chain is built from TRBV12-5 and TRBJ2-3, with 11 bases aligning to TRBD2. This CDR3 contains 15 residues. The junction had 6 bases not matched to a gene; V was cut back by 6 bases and J by 4 bases. Germline CDR1 and CDR2: LGHNT and FRNRAP. CDR3 sequence (DNA): TGTGCTAGTGGCCGGGGACTAGCGGAGGCAGATACGCAGTATTTT. Translated: CASGRGLAEADTQYF.

The gene calls are TRBV7-2 and TRBJ1-5; TRBD1 matches 10 bases. The CDR3 length is 15 residues. CDR1 and CDR2 (germline): SGHTA, FQGNSA. The trim removed 1 base at V and 6 bases at J, leaving 3 bases unmatched. CDR3 nucleotide sequence: TGTGCCAGCAGCTTAGACGGGGACAGGGGTCAGCCCCAGCATTTT. This codes for CASSLDGDRGQPQHF.

This chain uses TRBV7-9 with TRBJ1-3, with D possibly TRBD1 on 5 matching bases. CDR1 and CDR2 from the germline V gene are SEHNR and FQNEAQ (reference sequence). The CDR3 extends over 13 amino acids. V lost 0 bases, J lost 7 bases, and 7 bases lay in between. The CDR3 sequence: CASSLAQGNTIYF. The CDR3 DNA is TGTGCCAGCAGCTTAGCGCAGGGTAACACCATATATTTT.

The V and J genes are TRBV2 and TRBJ2-7; tentatively, D is TRBD1 (5 bases). The V end lost 6 bases, the J end lost 5 bases, and 17 bases lay between the germline ends. The CDR3 consists of 14 residues. CDR1 and CDR2 (germline): SNHLY, FYNNEI. The CDR3, as DNA: TGTGCCAGCAGCCCCAGGGCCAACAGTGACGAGCAGTACTTC. Translating it yields CASSPRANSDEQYF. Full variable domain (outside the CDR3, taken from reference TRBV2 and TRBJ2-7): EPEVTQTPSHQVTQMGQEVILRCVPISNHLYFYWYRQILGQKVEFLVSFYNNEISEKSEIFDDQFSVERPDGSNFTLKIRSTKLEDSAMYFCASSPRANSDEQYFGPGTRLTVT.

The chain joins TRBV6-1 to TRBJ2-7; 7 bases map to TRBD1. The CDR3 runs 14 residues. Per germline, CDR1 MNHNS and CDR2 SASEGT. The ends lost 5 bases at V and 4 bases at J; junction bases unmatched: 8. CDR3 sequence (DNA): TGTGCCAGCAGTCGACAGGGTTCGTCTTACGAGCAGTACTTC. Amino acid sequence: CASSRQGSSYEQYF.

The chain uses TRBV28 and TRBJ1-4; D call uncertain. This CDR3 region has 13 residues. V was trimmed by 3 bases and J by 0 bases, leaving 2 bases between them. CDR1 is MDHEN and CDR2 is SYDVKM in the germline V gene. The chain's CDR3 is CASSFSTNEKLFF. The CDR3 DNA reads as TGTGCCAGCAGTTTCTCAACTAATGAAAAACTGTTTTTT.

J is TRBJ1-2 and V is TRBV10-3, with TRBD1 as a possible D gene (6 bases). Trimming cost V 11 bases and J 2 bases, with 18 bases left between them. Germline values: CDR1 ENHRY, CDR2 SYGVKD. This CDR3 comprises 14 residues. CDR3 in amino acids: CAARQGPTNYGYTF. For the CDR3, the DNA is TGTGCCGCCAGGCAGGGGCCGACCAACTATGGCTACACCTTC.

The V call is TRBV28, the J call TRBJ1-2; D might be TRBD1 (6 bases). Per germline, CDR1 MDHEN and CDR2 SYDVKM. The CDR3 consists of 14 residues. V was shortened by 5 bases and J by 9 bases, with 19 bases between the two germline ends. CDR3 nucleotides: TGTGCCAGCAGTCCCCGGGGGGGCTTAGAGAGCTACACCTTC. This encodes CASSPRGGLESYTF.